The rows below give T cell receptor beta chains drawn from one sample of a study of Graves' ophthalmopathy and Graves' hyperthyroidism. TCRdb used MiXCR to reprocess the multiplex PCR reads, holding one entry per CDR3 protein. The data contain a few hundred thousand distinct CDR3 sequences, about 18% of them seen just once; the ten biggest clones take up 2% to 2.5%. The sample comprised peripheral blood. The source of these receptors is an adult woman with stable Graves' hyperthyroidism. The CDR3 runs from the conserved cysteine through the conserved F or W. The D gene is left open where the match is weak. Part of the rows lack a size; the others show once, few, many or a class for expanded clones.

CDR3aa: CASSRDRDQPQHF; CDR3nt: TGTGCCTCGTCTCGGGACAGGGATCAGCCCCAGCATTTT; abundance: many; j_gene: TRBJ1-5; v_gene: TRBV30; d_gene: TRBD1
CDR3aa: CASSHPSGSQETQYF; CDR3nt: TGTGCCAGCAGCCATCCTAGCGGGAGCCAAGAGACCCAGTACTTC; abundance: few; j_gene: TRBJ2-5; v_gene: TRBV6-1; d_gene: TRBD2
CDR3aa: CASTALGRLLYNEKFF; CDR3nt: TGTGCCAGCACCGCGCTCGGGAGGCTACTCTACAATGAGAAGTTCTTC; abundance: many; j_gene: TRBJ2-1; v_gene: TRBV12-3/TRBV12-4; d_gene: TRBD2
CDR3aa: CASSEMYTGELFF; CDR3nt: TGTGCCAGCAGTGAAATGTACACCGGGGAGCTGTTTTTT; abundance: many; j_gene: TRBJ2-2; v_gene: TRBV6-1; d_gene: NA
CDR3aa: CASINRGLGNTEAFF; CDR3nt: TGTGCCAGCATTAACAGGGGGCTGGGGAACACTGAAGCTTTCTTT; abundance: many; j_gene: TRBJ1-1; v_gene: TRBV6-5; d_gene: TRBD1
CDR3aa: CASSEATGGSGELFF; CDR3nt: TGTGCCAGCAGTGAAGCGACAGGGGGCTCCGGGGAGCTGTTTTTT; abundance: many; j_gene: TRBJ2-2; v_gene: TRBV2; d_gene: TRBD1
CDR3aa: CASSHFSLAGDYEQYF; CDR3nt: TGCGCCAGCAGCCATTTTTCTCTCGCGGGAGACTACGAGCAGTACTTC; abundance: few; j_gene: TRBJ2-7; v_gene: TRBV4-1; d_gene: TRBD2
CDR3aa: CAITGTSNTGELFF; CDR3nt: TGTGCCATCACGGGGACTAGCAACACCGGGGAGCTGTTTTTT; abundance: many; j_gene: TRBJ2-2; v_gene: TRBV10-3; d_gene: TRBD2
CDR3aa: CASSLFRDTEAFF; CDR3nt: TGTGCCAGCAGTTTGTTCAGGGATACTGAAGCTTTCTTT; abundance: many; j_gene: TRBJ1-1; v_gene: TRBV6-5; d_gene: NA
CDR3aa: CASSLQATTTEAFF; CDR3nt: TGTGCCAGCAGTTTGCAAGCTACAACCACTGAAGCTTTCTTT; abundance: many; j_gene: TRBJ1-1; v_gene: TRBV28; d_gene: NA
CDR3aa: CASSYSGGLPNYGYTF; CDR3nt: TGTGCCAGCAGTTACTCAGGCGGACTCCCTAACTATGGCTACACCTTC; abundance: many; j_gene: TRBJ1-2; v_gene: TRBV6-2/TRBV6-3; d_gene: NA
CDR3aa: CASSADSSSGANVLTF; CDR3nt: TGTGCCAGCAGTGCGGACAGTAGCTCTGGGGCCAACGTCCTGACTTTC; abundance: NA; j_gene: TRBJ2-6; v_gene: TRBV6-1; d_gene: NA
CDR3aa: CASTLGGATNYEQYF; CDR3nt: TGTGCCAGCACCTTGGGAGGGGCAACTAACTACGAGCAGTACTTC; abundance: many; j_gene: TRBJ2-7; v_gene: TRBV6-2/TRBV6-3; d_gene: TRBD2
CDR3aa: CASEIMGNTEAFF; CDR3nt: TGTGCCAGCGAGATTATGGGGAACACTGAAGCTTTCTTT; abundance: many; j_gene: TRBJ1-1; v_gene: TRBV5-6; d_gene: NA
CDR3aa: CSASGQDYGYTF; CDR3nt: TGCAGCGCCTCGGGACAGGACTATGGCTACACCTTC; abundance: many; j_gene: TRBJ1-2; v_gene: TRBV29-1; d_gene: TRBD1
CDR3aa: CASSTRTGIGYTF; CDR3nt: TGTGCCAGCAGCACCCGGACAGGGATTGGCTACACCTTC; abundance: NA; j_gene: TRBJ1-2; v_gene: TRBV7-9; d_gene: TRBD1
CDR3aa: CASSEASAVGNQPQHF; CDR3nt: TGTGCCAGCAGTGAAGCTAGTGCGGTTGGCAATCAGCCCCAGCATTTT; abundance: many; j_gene: TRBJ1-5; v_gene: TRBV6-1; d_gene: NA
CDR3aa: CASSQTGGKIYEQYF; CDR3nt: TGTGCCAGCAGCCAAACAGGGGGGAAGATCTACGAGCAGTACTTC; abundance: NA; j_gene: TRBJ2-7; v_gene: TRBV3-1; d_gene: TRBD1
CDR3aa: CASNTDKGETQYF; CDR3nt: TGTGCCAGCAACACGGACAAAGGGGAGACCCAGTACTTC; abundance: many; j_gene: TRBJ2-5; v_gene: TRBV12-3/TRBV12-4; d_gene: NA
CDR3aa: CSVVGLQREVSETQYF; CDR3nt: TGCAGCGTTGTAGGCCTGCAGCGGGAGGTATCAGAGACCCAGTACTTC; abundance: many; j_gene: TRBJ2-5; v_gene: TRBV29-1; d_gene: TRBD2
CDR3aa: CASSQGIGSDYGYTF; CDR3nt: TGTGCCAGCAGCCAAGGTATTGGGTCCGACTATGGCTACACCTTC; abundance: NA; j_gene: TRBJ1-2; v_gene: TRBV14; d_gene: NA
CDR3aa: CASSPGPGGSNQPQHF; CDR3nt: TGTGCCAGCAGCCCCGGTCCAGGGGGGAGCAATCAGCCCCAGCATTTT; abundance: many; j_gene: TRBJ1-5; v_gene: TRBV6-1; d_gene: TRBD1
CDR3aa: CASSPRKHTEAFF; CDR3nt: TGTGCCAGTAGTCCCCGGAAGCACACTGAAGCTTTCTTT; abundance: many; j_gene: TRBJ1-1; v_gene: TRBV19; d_gene: NA
CDR3aa: CASSAWTGGGEQYF; CDR3nt: TGTGCCAGCAGCGCCTGGACAGGGGGTGGCGAGCAGTACTTC; abundance: NA; j_gene: TRBJ2-7; v_gene: TRBV7-2; d_gene: TRBD1
CDR3aa: CASSLEGGLGELFF; CDR3nt: TGTGCCAGCAGTTTAGAAGGGGGGCTTGGGGAGCTGTTTTTT; abundance: many; j_gene: TRBJ2-2; v_gene: TRBV12-3/TRBV12-4; d_gene: NA
CDR3aa: CASSLPTGIDGYTF; CDR3nt: TGTGCCAGCAGCTTGCCGACAGGGATAGATGGCTACACCTTC; abundance: many; j_gene: TRBJ1-2; v_gene: TRBV5-5; d_gene: TRBD1
CDR3aa: CASSVGRRVGVRGSTGELFF; CDR3nt: TGTGCCAGCAGCGTAGGGCGTCGAGTCGGGGTCCGTGGATCCACCGGGGAGCTGTTTTTT; abundance: many; j_gene: TRBJ2-2; v_gene: TRBV9; d_gene: NA
CDR3aa: CAWSRNYEQYF; CDR3nt: TGTGCCTGGTCAAGAAACTACGAGCAGTACTTC; abundance: many; j_gene: TRBJ2-7; v_gene: TRBV30; d_gene: NA
CDR3aa: CASSTPGTGELFF; CDR3nt: TGTGCCAGTAGTACACCGGGGACCGGGGAGCTGTTTTTT; abundance: NA; j_gene: TRBJ2-2; v_gene: TRBV19; d_gene: NA
CDR3aa: CASSLTSRGGYTF; CDR3nt: TGTGCCAGCAGTTTAACCTCCCGAGGGGGCTACACCTTC; abundance: many; j_gene: TRBJ1-2; v_gene: TRBV28; d_gene: NA
CDR3aa: CASSLVPWEIQYF; CDR3nt: TGTGCCAGCAGCTTAGTTCCGTGGGAAATTCAGTACTTC; abundance: NA; j_gene: TRBJ2-4; v_gene: TRBV7-9; d_gene: NA
CDR3aa: CATSRGGRVGYGYTF; CDR3nt: TGTGCCACCAGCAGGGGAGGGAGGGTTGGCTATGGCTACACCTTC; abundance: many; j_gene: TRBJ1-2; v_gene: TRBV15; d_gene: NA
CDR3aa: CSVRGNYEQYF; CDR3nt: TGCAGCGTAAGGGGGAACTACGAGCAGTACTTC; abundance: many; j_gene: TRBJ2-7; v_gene: TRBV29-1; d_gene: NA
CDR3aa: CASSLRQGPHEKLFF; CDR3nt: TGTGCCAGCAGTTTACGGCAGGGACCTCATGAAAAACTGTTTTTT; abundance: few; j_gene: TRBJ1-4; v_gene: TRBV27; d_gene: NA
CDR3aa: CASSLFGEDYGYTF; CDR3nt: TGTGCCAGTAGTCTGTTCGGAGAAGACTATGGCTACACCTTC; abundance: many; j_gene: TRBJ1-2; v_gene: TRBV19; d_gene: NA
CDR3aa: CASSSQVRGSSYEQYF; CDR3nt: TGCGCCAGCAGCTCGCAGGTGAGGGGCAGCTCCTACGAGCAGTACTTC; abundance: few; j_gene: TRBJ2-7; v_gene: TRBV5-1; d_gene: NA
CDR3aa: CASSGQSTSYEQYF; CDR3nt: TGTGCCAGCAGTGGGCAGAGTACCTCCTACGAGCAGTACTTC; abundance: NA; j_gene: TRBJ2-7; v_gene: TRBV25-1; d_gene: NA
CDR3aa: CASSLGGNIKYF; CDR3nt: TGTGCCAGCAGTTTAGGGGGGAACATTAAGTACTTC; abundance: many; j_gene: TRBJ2-4; v_gene: TRBV12-3/TRBV12-4; d_gene: NA
CDR3aa: CASSYYRWSSPGYTF; CDR3nt: TGTGCCAGCAGTTACTACCGGTGGAGTTCTCCTGGCTACACCTTC; abundance: NA; j_gene: TRBJ1-2; v_gene: TRBV6-2/TRBV6-3; d_gene: NA
CDR3aa: CATSRLAGGPTGELFF; CDR3nt: TGTGCCACCAGCAGGCTAGCGGGAGGGCCCACCGGGGAGCTGTTTTTT; abundance: many; j_gene: TRBJ2-2; v_gene: TRBV15; d_gene: TRBD2